Shown below are 21 T cell receptor beta chains from a single sample sequenced in a study of molecular identifiers for immune sequencing clone quantification. MiXCR, run by TCRdb on the PCR reads, gives a single entry per CDR3 protein. The sample lists under 85,000 distinct CDR3 sequences; over 15% were seen once. Sequenced: naive CD8+ T cells from blood, with Jurkat cell RNA spiked in. As for subset: FACS-sorted CD8+CD4-CCR7+CD45RA+ naive T cells. Source of these receptors: a human donor in good health. Some libraries in this study had Jurkat cell RNA spiked in.

This clonotype was observed many times. The CDR3 DNA reads TGTGCCAGCAGCCAAGGGGATACGCAGTATTTT. Translation: CASSQGDTQYF. The chain recombines TRBV4-2 with TRBJ2-3; the D is unclear. The CDR3 has 11 residues. Germline loops: CDR1 LGHNA, CDR2 YNFKEQ. Trimming stripped 1 base from V and 6 bases from J, with 2 bases between.

This clonotype was detected ten times or more. The chain combines TRBV27 with TRBJ1-5; no definite D call. The CDR3 totals 14 residues. Trimming removed 3 bases at V and 2 bases at J, with 8 bases between. Germline V lookup: CDR1 MNHEY, CDR2 SMNVEV (reference sequence). The CDR3 sequence is CASSFFRGNQPQHF. As DNA, the CDR3 is TGTGCCAGCAGTTTTTTTAGGGGCAATCAGCCCCAGCATTTT.

The chain couples TRBV9 to TRBJ2-5, with 10 nucleotides matching TRBD2. The CDR3 contains 15 residues. Germline values: CDR1 SGDLS, CDR2 YYNGEE. With V trimmed by 3 bases and J by 4 bases, 6 bases remained unmatched. The CDR3 sequence: CASSASLAGAETQYF. The CDR3 DNA reads as TGTGCCAGCAGCGCGTCTCTAGCGGGAGCAGAGACCCAGTACTTC. Full variable domain (rest looked up from reference TRBV9 and TRBJ2-5): DSGVTQTPKHLITATGQRVTLRCSPRSGDLSVYWYQQSLDQGLQFLIQYYNGEERAKGNILERFSAQQFPDLHSELNLSSLELGDSALYFCASSASLAGAETQYFGPGTRLLVL.

The rearrangement links TRBV11-1 to TRBJ2-1; D gene uncertain. Trimming took 3 bases from V and 7 from J, leaving 7 bases between them. CDR1 is SGHAT, CDR2 FQDESV, per germline (reference sequence). The CDR3 length is 12 residues. CDR3 in amino acids: CASSLGWNEQFF. CDR3 sequence (DNA): TGTGCCAGCAGCTTGGGCTGGAATGAGCAGTTCTTC.

As regards this clonotype: This may come from a read error, since a much larger clone is one base off. V usage is TRBV5-6 and J usage is TRBJ2-7, with D unclear. Between the trimmed V and J ends, which lost 4 bases and 0 bases, there was a span of 14 bases. Germline V gives CDR1 SGHDT, CDR2 YYEEEE. This CDR3 comprises 15 residues. The CDR3 loop reads CASSLKIQCSYEQYF. The DNA for the CDR3 is TGTGCCAGCAGCCTAAAGATACAGTGCTCCTACGAGCAGTACTTC.

The chain recombines TRBV6-2 or TRBV6-3 with TRBJ2-1; 7 positions agree with TRBD2. CDR1 is MNHEY and CDR2 is SVGEGT in the germline V gene. The V segment lost 2 bases and the J segment 6 bases; nucleotides outside the gene matches: 4. This CDR3 is 14 amino acids long. The DNA for the CDR3 is TGTGCCAGCAGTTACCCCGGGAGGCTCAATGAGCAGTTCTTC. As protein: CASSYPGRLNEQFF.

This clonotype came up a few times. The rearrangement uses TRBV6-5 and TRBJ2-7, with TRBD2 matching over 8 bases. Germline V gene data show CDR1 as MNHEY and CDR2 as SVGAGI. Unmatched junction bases numbered 4, after V lost 2 bases and J lost 4 bases. The CDR3 is 14 amino acids. The chain's CDR3 is CASSYAGGPYEQYF. CDR3 in DNA: TGTGCCAGCAGTTACGCGGGAGGACCTTACGAGCAGTACTTC.

V and J are TRBV9 and TRBJ2-3, with D unresolved. Germline lookup yields CDR1 SGDLS and CDR2 YYNGEE. The CDR3 sequence is 13 residues long. Trimming took off 4 bases at V and 4 bases at J, with 10 bases between the two ends. The CDR3 nucleotides read TGTGCCAGCAGCCCAAGGCGTCCAGATACGCAGTATTTT. Amino acid sequence: CASSPRRPDTQYF.

For this clonotype: This CDR3 is missing its conserved last phenylalanine or tryptophan, likely due to a read error. V and J are TRBV20-1 and TRBJ2-1; 11 positions match TRBD2. This CDR3 is 17 amino acids long. The trim removed 1 base at V and 9 bases at J, leaving 14 bases unmatched. From germline, CDR1 is DFQATT and CDR2 SNEGSKA (reference sequence). CDR3 in DNA: TGCAGTGCTAGAGTCCCTTCGCCAACTAGCGGGAGTGCTGAGCAGTTCCTC. This codes for CSARVPSPTSGSAEQFL.

The table lists this clonotype with many counts. The genes are TRBV20-1 and TRBJ1-1; D is possibly TRBD1 (5 bases). The germline CDR1 and CDR2 sequences are DFQATT and SNEGSKA (reference sequence). V was clipped by 3 bases and J by 1 base, with 9 bases between them. This CDR3 region has 13 residues. The CDR3 sequence: CSASWDRNTEAFF. Written as DNA, the CDR3 is TGCAGTGCTAGCTGGGACCGGAACACTGAAGCTTTCTTT.

V is TRBV28 and J is TRBJ2-7, with D possibly matching TRBD1 (6 bases). The CDR3 runs 13 residues. Germline V gives CDR1 MDHEN, CDR2 SYDVKM. V lost 6 bases, J lost 3 bases, and 12 bases lay in between. This CDR3 reads CASSGQFFYEQYF. The CDR3 DNA follows: TGTGCCAGCAGCGGACAGTTTTTCTACGAGCAGTACTTC.

This clonotype came up many times. This chain uses TRBV20-1 with TRBJ2-6; D unresolved. The CDR3 is 15 residues long. Trimming shortened V by 6 bases and J by 0 bases, and 12 bases separated the two germline ends. Germline assignment: CDR1 DFQATT and CDR2 SNEGSKA (reference sequence). The CDR3 sequence is CSARNFHSGANVLTF. As DNA, the CDR3 is TGCAGTGCCAGAAACTTTCACTCTGGGGCCAACGTCCTGACTTTC.

This clonotype has a count of ten or more. This rearrangement joins TRBV20-1 to TRBJ2-3; tentatively, D is TRBD2 (5 bases). The CDR3 extends over 14 amino acids. The V and J ends lost 5 bases and 3 bases respectively, with 15 bases between them. The V gene's germline CDR1 is DFQATT and CDR2 SNEGSKA (reference sequence). The CDR3 nucleotides are TGCAGTGCTCGTGTTACTAGTCCTACAGATACGCAGTATTTT. This encodes CSARVTSPTDTQYF.

There are a few counts of this clonotype. This chain links TRBV23-1 with TRBJ2-7; D is ambiguous. TRBV23-1 is given ORF status, its function remaining uncertain. CDR3 length equals 13 residues. V lost 2 bases, J lost 5 bases, and 10 bases lay in between. Written as DNA, the CDR3 is TGCGCCAGCAGTCAAGAGTGGGTCCACGAGCAGTACTTC. Translated, it gives CASSQEWVHEQYF.

This clonotype appeared many times. The chain is built from TRBV27 and TRBJ2-7; 7 bases line up with TRBD2. The CDR3 runs to 15 residues. The ends lost 1 base at V and 0 bases at J; junction bases unmatched: 3. Germline CDR1 reads MNHEY; CDR2 reads SMNVEV (reference sequence). CDR3 residues: CASSLLLAASYEQYF. The CDR3 DNA follows: TGTGCCAGCAGTTTATTGCTAGCGGCCTCCTACGAGCAGTACTTC.

Many counts were recorded for this clonotype. This chain connects TRBV21-1 to TRBJ1-4; TRBD1 was called by the table and not checked on the DNA. TRBV21-1 has pseudogene status. This CDR3 has 17 residues. The CDR3 DNA is TGTGCCAGCAGCAAGGCCCGGACAGGGCGGTCTAATGAAAAACTGTTTTTT. It specifies CASSKARTGRSNEKLFF.

Details on this clonotype: A much larger clone lies a single base off, so this may be a read error. The J gene is TRBJ2-2, the V gene TRBV7-6; 7 positions match TRBD1. J lost 4 bases, V lost 5 bases, and 4 bases had no gene match. The germline CDR1 and CDR2 sequences are SGHVS and FNYEAQ. This CDR3 has 14 amino acids. The CDR3 DNA sequence: TGTGCCAGCAGCCACAACAGGGGCACCGGGGAGCTGTTTTTT. Translation gives CASSHNRGTGELFF.

Written as DNA, the CDR3 is TGTGCCAGTAGTATAGGGCGGAACACCGGGGAGCTGTTTTTT. Its protein is CASSIGRNTGELFF. The V call is TRBV19, the J call TRBJ2-2; D gene unclear. The length of the CDR3 is 14 residues. Trimming took 1 base from V and 1 from J, leaving 4 bases between them. Germline values: CDR1 LNHDA, CDR2 SQIVND (reference sequence).

In its sample, this clonotype was seen many times. The genes are TRBV7-9 and TRBJ2-7, with D possibly being TRBD1 or TRBD2 (5 bases each). Per the germline V gene, CDR1 is SEHNR and CDR2 is FQNEAQ (reference sequence). The CDR3 has 14 amino acids. V was trimmed by 2 bases and J by 7 bases, leaving 15 bases between them. The CDR3 bases are TGTGCCAGCAGCTTATTCTCCGAGGGGCGGGAGCAGTACTTC. Translation: CASSLFSEGREQYF.

This clonotype appeared many times. The chain joins TRBV11-2 to TRBJ2-1, with 7 bases matching TRBD2. Trimming cost V 3 bases and J 6 bases; bases outside gene matches: 8. This CDR3 contains 15 residues. Germline V gene lookup returns CDR1 SGHAT and CDR2 FQNNGV. CDR3 protein: CASSLGRASVNEQFF. DNA for the CDR3: TGTGCCAGCAGCTTGGGGAGGGCCTCCGTCAATGAGCAGTTCTTC.

Only a few counts were recorded for this clonotype. The chain links TRBV15 to TRBJ2-2; a possible D gene is TRBD1 (6 bases). The V end was cut by 8 bases, the J end by 2 bases, with 15 bases between. The CDR3 totals 15 residues. Germline values: CDR1 LNHNV, CDR2 YYDKDF (reference sequence). CDR3 residues: CATSFPGQNTGELFF. CDR3 in DNA: TGTGCCACCTCTTTCCCGGGACAAAACACCGGGGAGCTGTTTTTT.